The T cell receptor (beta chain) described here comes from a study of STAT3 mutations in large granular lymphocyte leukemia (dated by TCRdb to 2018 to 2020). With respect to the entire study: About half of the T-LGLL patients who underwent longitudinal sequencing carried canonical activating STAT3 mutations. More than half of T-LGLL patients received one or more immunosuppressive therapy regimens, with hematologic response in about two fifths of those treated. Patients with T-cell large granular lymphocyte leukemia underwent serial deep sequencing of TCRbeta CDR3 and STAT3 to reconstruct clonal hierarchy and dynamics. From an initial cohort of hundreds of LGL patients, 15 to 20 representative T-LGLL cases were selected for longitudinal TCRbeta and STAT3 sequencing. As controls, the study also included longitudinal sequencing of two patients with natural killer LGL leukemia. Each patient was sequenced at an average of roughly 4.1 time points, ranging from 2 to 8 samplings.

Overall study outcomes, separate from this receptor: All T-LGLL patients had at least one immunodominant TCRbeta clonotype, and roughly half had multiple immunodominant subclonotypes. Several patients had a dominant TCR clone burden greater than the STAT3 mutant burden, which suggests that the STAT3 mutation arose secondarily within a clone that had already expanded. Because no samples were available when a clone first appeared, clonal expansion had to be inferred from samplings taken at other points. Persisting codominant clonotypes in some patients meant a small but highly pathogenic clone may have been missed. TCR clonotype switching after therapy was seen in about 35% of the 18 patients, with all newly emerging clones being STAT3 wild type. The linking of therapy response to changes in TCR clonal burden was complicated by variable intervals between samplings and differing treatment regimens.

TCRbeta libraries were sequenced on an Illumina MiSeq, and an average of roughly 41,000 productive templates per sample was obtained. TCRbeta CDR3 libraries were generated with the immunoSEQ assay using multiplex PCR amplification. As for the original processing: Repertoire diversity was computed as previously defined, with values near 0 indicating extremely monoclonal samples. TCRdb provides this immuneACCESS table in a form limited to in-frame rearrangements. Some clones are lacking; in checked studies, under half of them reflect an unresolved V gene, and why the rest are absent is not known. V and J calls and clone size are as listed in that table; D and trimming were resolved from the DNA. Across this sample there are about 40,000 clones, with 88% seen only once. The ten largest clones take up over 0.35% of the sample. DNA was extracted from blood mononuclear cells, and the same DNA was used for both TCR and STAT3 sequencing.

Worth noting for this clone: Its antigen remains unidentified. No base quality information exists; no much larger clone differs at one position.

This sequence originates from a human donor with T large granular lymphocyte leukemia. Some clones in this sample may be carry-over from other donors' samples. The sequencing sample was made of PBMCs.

The nucleotide sequence reads TGTGCCAGCAGCTTAGATTTTGTGCGGCGAGAGGAGCAGTACTTC. Its product reads: CASSLDFVRREEQYF. The V gene is TRBV11-2 and the J gene is TRBJ2-7; the D gene cannot be named for sure. Including the terminal cysteine and phenylalanine, the CDR3 comprises 15 residues. The sequence is cut down to CDR3 DNA, 45 bases in frame from base 1. The germline V gene supplies CDR1 SGHAT and CDR2 FQNNGV. V loses 0 bases of germline sequence and J loses 7 bases, and the interval between the two ends is 16 bases.